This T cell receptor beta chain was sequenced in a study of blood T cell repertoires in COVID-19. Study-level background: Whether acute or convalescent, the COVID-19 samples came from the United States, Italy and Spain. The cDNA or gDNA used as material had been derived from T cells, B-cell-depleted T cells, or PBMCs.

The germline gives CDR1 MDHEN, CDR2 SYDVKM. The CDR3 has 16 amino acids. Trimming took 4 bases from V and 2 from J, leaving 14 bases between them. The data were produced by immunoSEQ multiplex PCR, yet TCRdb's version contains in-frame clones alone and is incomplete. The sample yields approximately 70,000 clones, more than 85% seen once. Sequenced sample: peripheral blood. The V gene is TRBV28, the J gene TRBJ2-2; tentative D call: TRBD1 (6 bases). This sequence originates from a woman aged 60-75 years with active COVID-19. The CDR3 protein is CASSYLDRRNTGELFF. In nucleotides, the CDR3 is TGTGCCAGCAGTTACTTAGACAGGAGAAACACCGGGGAGCTGTTTTTT.